These 22 T cell receptor beta chains originate from one sample sequenced in a study of a mutant IDH1 vaccine in newly diagnosed glioma (dated by TCRdb to the early 2020s). Their recognized antigens are unknown. Explained via the paper, the time point label denotes: week 35, safety follow-up. Each vaccine dose was 300 ug of a 20-mer mutant IDH1 peptide in Montanide, given subcutaneously with topical imiquimod. Receptor amplification or capture employed the immunoSEQ multiplex PCR assay. Imported from immuneACCESS, the table was reduced by TCRdb to in-frame sequences with V and J called. These copies leave out some clones; in studies compared against another copy, an unresolved V gene accounts for under half, and the cause of the remainder is not known. This sample has 50,000 to 70,000 clones in its table, and about 85% of those were observed once. The ten largest clonotypes hold approximately 4.1% of the sample.

The sequenced sample was PBMCs, obtained from a glioma patient whose treatment included an IDH1 peptide vaccine. The receptors stem from a young man with glioma.

The chain combines TRBV6-6 with TRBJ1-2; 9 bases agree with TRBD1. This CDR3 has 14 amino acids. The germline gives CDR1 MNHNY, CDR2 SVGAGI (reference sequence). Germline trimming cut 6 bases from V and 5 bases from J; bases unmatched to any gene: 7. The CDR3 sequence: CASRYRGRRYGYTF. The CDR3 region has the DNA TGTGCCAGCAGGTACAGGGGGCGCAGGTATGGCTACACCTTC.

This clone was observed a few times. The J gene is TRBJ1-1, the V gene TRBV7-9; D is unclear. Germline V CDR1 and CDR2: SEHNR, FQNEAQ (reference sequence). The CDR3 spans 14 residues. V was cut by 5 bases and J by 0 bases, with 10 bases left in between. CDR3: CASSRGGVNTEAFF. The CDR3 DNA reads as TGTGCCAGCAGCCGCGGTGGGGTGAACACTGAAGCTTTCTTT. Full variable domain (rest looked up from reference TRBV7-9 and TRBJ1-1): DTGVSQNPRHKITKRGQNVTFRCDPISEHNRLYWYRQTLGQGPEFLTYFQNEAQLEKSRLLSDRFSAERPKGSFSTLEIQRTEQGDSAMYLCASSRGGVNTEAFFGQGTRLTVV.

The chain links TRBV19 to TRBJ2-5; 9 bases match TRBD1. The germline V gene encodes CDR1 LNHDA and CDR2 SQIVND (reference sequence). V was clipped by 4 bases and J by 4 bases; unmatched bases: 16. The CDR3 sequence is 18 residues long. CDR3 sequence reads: CASSTRDRALFTGETQYF. Here the CDR3 DNA reads TGTGCCAGTAGTACCCGGGACAGGGCACTTTTCACCGGAGAGACCCAGTACTTC.

The chain combines TRBV19 with TRBJ2-2, with TRBD2 as a possible D gene (5 bases). Germline CDR1 LNHDA, CDR2 SQIVND (reference sequence). CDR3 length: 14 amino acids. Trimming left V 4 bases short and J 5 bases short, with 11 bases between. The DNA of the CDR3 is TGTGCCAGTAGTAGAAGCCTAGCAACCGGGGAGCTGTTTTTT. Protein sequence: CASSRSLATGELFF.

This clone is a singleton in its sample. The V and J genes are TRBV6-4 and TRBJ2-7, with D possibly being TRBD2 (5 bases). Germline CDR1 MRHNA, CDR2 SNTAGT. CDR3 length equals 17 residues. The V gene lost 2 bases and the J gene lost 5 bases, with 22 bases spanning the gap. CDR3 bases: TGTGCCAGCAGTGACCCCCGTTCGGGGTCCTATCTAAACGAGCAGTACTTC. Amino acids: CASSDPRSGSYLNEQYF.

The rearrangement joins TRBV19 to TRBJ2-3; 8 nucleotides align to TRBD2. V was pared by 7 bases and J by 7 bases, with 10 bases of the junction left unmatched. The germline gives CDR1 LNHDA, CDR2 SQIVND (reference sequence). CDR3 size: 14 residues. This chain's CDR3 is CASTDRGGWYTQYF. The CDR3 nucleotides read TGTGCCAGTACCGATCGGGGGGGCTGGTATACGCAGTATTTT.

The chain recombines TRBV10-2 with TRBJ1-5; TRBD1 matches at 7 bases. Looked up from germline, CDR1 is WSHSY and CDR2 is SAAADI. After removal of 6 bases from V and 2 bases from J, the junction contained 4 bases not matched to a gene. The CDR3 consists of 14 residues. The CDR3, as DNA: TGCGCCAGCAGGAGGGGGCAGGGCAATCAGCCCCAGCATTTT. Its protein product is CASRRGQGNQPQHF.

The rearrangement uses TRBV6-1 and TRBJ1-5; TRBD1 matches 7 bases. The V gene's germline CDR1 is MNHNS and CDR2 SASEGT. The CDR3 contains 17 residues. The junction had 6 bases not matched to a gene; V was cut back by 1 base and J by 0 bases. The CDR3 nucleotides read TGTGCCAGCAGTGAAGTGCTAGGACAGGTTAGCAATCAGCCCCAGCATTTT. Translated, it gives CASSEVLGQVSNQPQHF.

This sequence joins TRBV27 and TRBJ2-2; possible D gene TRBD2, 5 bases. CDR3 length: 14 amino acids. Germline CDR1 MNHEY, CDR2 SMNVEV (reference sequence). V was cut by 1 base and J by 5 bases, with 8 bases left in between. The CDR3 region is CASSLFGETGELFF. The CDR3, as DNA: TGTGCCAGCAGTTTATTCGGGGAAACCGGGGAGCTGTTTTTT.

The V call is TRBV7-9, the J call TRBJ1-3, with D unclear. Trimming took off 6 bases at V and 3 bases at J, with 9 bases between the two ends. The CDR3 extends over 13 amino acids. Germline assignment: CDR1 SEHNR and CDR2 FQNEAQ (reference sequence). The DNA for the CDR3 is TGTGCCAGCAGTCATGACCTTGGAAACACCATATATTTT. It translates to CASSHDLGNTIYF.

V gene TRBV19 combines with J gene TRBJ2-7, with TRBD1 matching 7 bases. V was clipped by 5 bases and J by 3 bases; unmatched bases: 10. The V gene's germline CDR1 is LNHDA and CDR2 SQIVND (reference sequence). There are 15 residues in the CDR3. CDR3 coding DNA: TGTGCCAGTAGTGACCCGGGACAGATCCGCTACGAGCAGTACTTC. As protein: CASSDPGQIRYEQYF.

Note on this clone: The same CDR3 arises from other DNA sequences in this sample as well. The chain links TRBV7-8 to TRBJ1-2; D is undetermined. Germline loops: CDR1 SGHVS, CDR2 FQNEAQ. V shed 3 bases and J shed 4 bases, with 6 bases lying between them. The CDR3 is 12 residues long. The CDR3 protein is CASSLVGYGYTF. The DNA for the CDR3 is TGTGCCAGCAGCTTGGTAGGCTATGGCTACACCTTC.

This clone was picked up one time. This chain links TRBV28 with TRBJ1-1; weak D call: TRBD1 (5 bases). Trimming stripped 5 bases from V and 0 bases from J, with 13 bases between. The CDR3 runs 15 residues. Germline CDR1 MDHEN, CDR2 SYDVKM. DNA for the CDR3: TGTGCCAGCAGTACGCGGTGGGGGGTGAACACTGAAGCTTTCTTT. This translates into CASSTRWGVNTEAFF. The whole variable domain, filled in from reference TRBV28 and TRBJ1-1, reads DVKVTQSSRYLVKRTGEKVFLECVQDMDHENMFWYRQDPGLGLRLIYFSYDVKMKEKGDIPEGYSVSREKKERFSLILESASTNQTSMYLCASSTRWGVNTEAFFGQGTRLTVV.

The chain carries TRBV27 and TRBJ1-2; D not resolved. V lost 0 bases and J 0 bases, leaving 8 bases between the germline ends. The CDR3 has 15 amino acids. Germline V CDR1 and CDR2: MNHEY, SMNVEV (reference sequence). The CDR3 nucleotides are TGTGCCAGCAGTTTATCAGGGATGGCTAACTATGGCTACACCTTC. Translation: CASSLSGMANYGYTF.

The chain joins TRBV30 to TRBJ2-6; D gene uncertain. Trimming pared 3 bases from V and 0 bases from J, leaving 18 bases between. The CDR3 sequence is 18 residues long. The V gene's germline CDR1 is GTSNPN and CDR2 SVGIG (reference sequence). The CDR3 is CAWSLFWQDVSGANVLTF. CDR3 bases: TGTGCCTGGAGCCTTTTCTGGCAGGACGTCTCTGGGGCCAACGTCCTGACTTTC. The full variable domain, its missing parts supplied by reference TRBV30 and TRBJ2-6, is SQTIHQWPATLVQPVGSPLSLECTVEGTSNPNLYWYRQAAGRGLQLLFYSVGIGQISSEVPQNLSASRPQDRQFILSSKKLLLSDSGFYLCAWSLFWQDVSGANVLTFGAGSRLTVL.

The rearrangement joins TRBV5-1 to TRBJ2-7; D gene ambiguous. This CDR3 is 15 amino acids long. Germline V CDR1 and CDR2: SGHRS, YFSETQ. The V end lost 2 bases, the J end lost 3 bases, and 15 bases lay between the germline ends. The DNA for the CDR3 is TGCGCCAGCAGCTTTAAAGAGAACGGAATCTACGAGCAGTACTTC. Translation gives CASSFKENGIYEQYF.

The J gene is TRBJ1-2, the V gene TRBV6-5; 8 bases line up with TRBD1. The CDR3 spans 14 residues. Losses at the gene ends were 6 bases for V and 5 bases for J; bases not matched to a gene: 8. Germline V gene lookup returns CDR1 MNHEY and CDR2 SVGAGI. The CDR3 bases are TGTGCCAGCAGAACCCCAGGGGGCGGGTATGGCTACACCTTC. This translates into CASRTPGGGYGYTF.

The chain links TRBV6-1 to TRBJ2-7, with D uncertain. Trimming pared 5 bases from V and 2 bases from J, leaving 13 bases between. The CDR3 has 14 amino acids. Looked up from germline, CDR1 is MNHNS and CDR2 is SASEGT. DNA of the CDR3: TGTGCCAGCAGTCCCCACAGCGAAGCCTACGAGCAGTACTTC. It codes for CASSPHSEAYEQYF.

This sequence joins TRBV19 and TRBJ1-2; 7 bases align to TRBD1. V was clipped by 6 bases and J by 4 bases; unmatched bases: 8. CDR1 and CDR2 from the germline V gene are LNHDA and SQIVND (reference sequence). This CDR3 has 14 residues. For the CDR3, the DNA is TGTGCCAGTAGCCCACAAGACAGGGTCTATGGCTACACCTTC. It yields the protein CASSPQDRVYGYTF.

The V call is TRBV5-5, the J call TRBJ1-1; D perhaps matches TRBD1 (6 bases). Germline loops: CDR1 SGHKS, CDR2 YYEKEE (reference sequence). The ends were cut back, 4 bases at V and 2 bases at J, with 15 bases in the middle. The CDR3 sequence is 15 residues long. The CDR3 spells CASSPSGQRNTEAFF. CDR3 DNA sequence: TGTGCCAGCAGCCCCTCGGGACAAAGAAACACTGAAGCTTTCTTT.

V gene TRBV4-2 combines with J gene TRBJ2-5; D may be TRBD2 (5 bases). V was trimmed by 3 bases and J by 5 bases, leaving 19 bases between them. Germline-derived CDR1 and CDR2 are LGHNA and YNFKEQ. CDR3 size: 16 residues. The CDR3 DNA reads TGTGCCAGCAGCCAGGTTTCGGGCCGGCGGGCGGAGACCCAGTACTTC. Translating it yields CASSQVSGRRAETQYF.

This clone was counted a single time. J is TRBJ2-1 and V is TRBV4-1; 9 nucleotides align to TRBD1. Germline-derived CDR1 and CDR2 are MGHRA and YSYEKL. V shed 2 bases and J 0 bases; nucleotides not matched to a gene: 2. The CDR3 contains 16 residues. The CDR3 DNA reads TGCGCCAGCAGCCAACCGGGACAGGGCTCCTACAATGAGCAGTTCTTC. Protein: CASSQPGQGSYNEQFF.